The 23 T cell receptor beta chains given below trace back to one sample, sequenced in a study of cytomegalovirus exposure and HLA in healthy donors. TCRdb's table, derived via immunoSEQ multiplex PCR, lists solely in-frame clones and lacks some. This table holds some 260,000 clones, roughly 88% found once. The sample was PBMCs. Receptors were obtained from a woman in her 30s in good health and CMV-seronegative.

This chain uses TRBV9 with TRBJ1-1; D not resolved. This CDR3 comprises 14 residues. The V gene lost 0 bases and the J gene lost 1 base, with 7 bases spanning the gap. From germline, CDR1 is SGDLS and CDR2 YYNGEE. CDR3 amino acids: CASSVAPANTEAFF. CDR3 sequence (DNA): TGTGCCAGCAGCGTAGCCCCGGCGAACACTGAAGCTTTCTTT.

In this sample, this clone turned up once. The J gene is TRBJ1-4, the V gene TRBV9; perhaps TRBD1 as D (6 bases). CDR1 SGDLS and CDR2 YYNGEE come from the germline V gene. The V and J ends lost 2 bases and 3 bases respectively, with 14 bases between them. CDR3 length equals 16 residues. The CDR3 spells CASSVAGGGANEKLFF. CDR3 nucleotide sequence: TGTGCCAGCAGCGTCGCTGGAGGGGGAGCTAATGAAAAACTGTTTTTT.

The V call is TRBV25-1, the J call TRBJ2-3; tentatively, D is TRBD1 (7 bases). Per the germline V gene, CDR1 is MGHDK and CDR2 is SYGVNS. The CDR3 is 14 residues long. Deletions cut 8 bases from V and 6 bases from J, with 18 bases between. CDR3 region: CASGQGGLGDTQYF. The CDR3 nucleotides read TGTGCCAGCGGGCAGGGGGGCCTGGGGGATACGCAGTATTTT. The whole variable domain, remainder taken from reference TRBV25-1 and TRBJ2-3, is EADIYQTPRYLVIGTGKKITLECSQTMGHDKMYWYQQDPGMELHLIHYSYGVNSTEKGDLSSESTVSRIRTEHFPLTLESARPSHTSQYLCASGQGGLGDTQYFGPGTRLTVL.

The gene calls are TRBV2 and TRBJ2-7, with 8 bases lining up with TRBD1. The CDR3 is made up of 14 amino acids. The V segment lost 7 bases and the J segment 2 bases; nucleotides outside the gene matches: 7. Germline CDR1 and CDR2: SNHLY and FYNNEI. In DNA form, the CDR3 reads TGTGCCAGCAACCGGGACAGGACCACCTACGAGCAGTACTTC. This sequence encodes CASNRDRTTYEQYF.

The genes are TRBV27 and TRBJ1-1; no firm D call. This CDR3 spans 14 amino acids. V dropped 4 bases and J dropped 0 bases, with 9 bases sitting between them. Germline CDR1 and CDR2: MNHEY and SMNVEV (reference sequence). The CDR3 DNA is TGTGCCAGCAGTTATAGTCCCATGAACACTGAAGCTTTCTTT. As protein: CASSYSPMNTEAFF.

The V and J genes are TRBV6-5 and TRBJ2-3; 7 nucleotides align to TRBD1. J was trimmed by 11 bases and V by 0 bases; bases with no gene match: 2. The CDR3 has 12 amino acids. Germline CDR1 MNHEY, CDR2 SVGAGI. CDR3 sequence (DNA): TGTGCCAGCAGTTACTCCGGGACAGTGCAGTATTTT. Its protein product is CASSYSGTVQYF.

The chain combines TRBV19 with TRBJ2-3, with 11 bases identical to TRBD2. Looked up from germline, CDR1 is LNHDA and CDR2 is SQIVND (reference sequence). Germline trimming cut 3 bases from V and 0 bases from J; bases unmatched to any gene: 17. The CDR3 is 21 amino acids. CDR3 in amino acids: CASSMMWVLAGEEGSTDTQYF. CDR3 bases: TGTGCCAGTAGTATGATGTGGGTACTAGCGGGAGAAGAAGGGAGCACAGATACGCAGTATTTT.

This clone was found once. CDR3 bases: TGTGCCAGCAGTGACTCCCAGGCCCCCTCTGGAAACACCATATATTTT. This gives the protein CASSDSQAPSGNTIYF. The V call is TRBV6-4, the J call TRBJ1-3; D remains unclear. This CDR3 is built from 16 residues. In germline, CDR1 is MRHNA, CDR2 SNTAGT. The V gene lost 0 bases and the J gene lost 0 bases, with 9 bases spanning the gap.

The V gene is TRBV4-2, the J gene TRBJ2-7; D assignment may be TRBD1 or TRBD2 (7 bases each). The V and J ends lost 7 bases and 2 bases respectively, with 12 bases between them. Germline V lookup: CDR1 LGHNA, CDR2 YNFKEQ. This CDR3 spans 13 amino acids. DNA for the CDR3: TGTGCCAGCACCAGGGGGGGGGCCTACGAGCAGTACTTC. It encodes CASTRGGAYEQYF.

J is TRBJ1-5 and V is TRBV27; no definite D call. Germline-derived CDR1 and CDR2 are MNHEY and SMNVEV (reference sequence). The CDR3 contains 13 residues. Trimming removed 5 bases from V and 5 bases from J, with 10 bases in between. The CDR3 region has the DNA TGTGCCAGCAGTCCGACCGGGGATCAGCCCCAGCATTTT. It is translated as CASSPTGDQPQHF.

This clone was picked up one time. The CDR3 DNA is TGTGCCAGCTCACCAAAGATGGCGGGGAACACTGAAGCTTTCTTT. Translation gives CASSPKMAGNTEAFF. V and J are TRBV18 and TRBJ1-1; D gene ambiguous. Germline loops: CDR1 KGHSH, CDR2 LQKENI. The CDR3 length is 15 residues. Between the trimmed V and J ends, which lost 2 bases and 1 base, there was a span of 11 bases.

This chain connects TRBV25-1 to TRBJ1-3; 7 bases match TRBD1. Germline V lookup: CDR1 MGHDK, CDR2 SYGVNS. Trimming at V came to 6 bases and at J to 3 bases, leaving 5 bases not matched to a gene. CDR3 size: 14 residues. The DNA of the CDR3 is TGTGCCAGCAGCAGACAGGGAAGTGGAAACACCATATATTTT. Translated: CASSRQGSGNTIYF.

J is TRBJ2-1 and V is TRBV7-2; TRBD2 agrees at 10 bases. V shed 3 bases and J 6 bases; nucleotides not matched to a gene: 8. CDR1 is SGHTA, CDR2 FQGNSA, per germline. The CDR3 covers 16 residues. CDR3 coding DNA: TGTGCCAGCAGCTTGCTAGCGGGAGCCCGGGGCAATGAGCAGTTCTTC. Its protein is CASSLLAGARGNEQFF.

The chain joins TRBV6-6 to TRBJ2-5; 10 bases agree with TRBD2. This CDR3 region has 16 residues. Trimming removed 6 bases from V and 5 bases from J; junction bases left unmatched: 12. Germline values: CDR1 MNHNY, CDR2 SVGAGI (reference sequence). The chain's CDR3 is CASRNPLAGGGETQYF. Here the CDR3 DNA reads TGTGCCAGCAGGAACCCCTTAGCGGGAGGCGGGGAGACCCAGTACTTC.

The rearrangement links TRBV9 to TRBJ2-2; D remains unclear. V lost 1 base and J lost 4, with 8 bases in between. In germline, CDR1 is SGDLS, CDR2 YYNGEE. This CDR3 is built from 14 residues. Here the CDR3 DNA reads TGTGCCAGCAGCGTACTTTCCAGCACCGGGGAGCTGTTTTTT. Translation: CASSVLSSTGELFF.

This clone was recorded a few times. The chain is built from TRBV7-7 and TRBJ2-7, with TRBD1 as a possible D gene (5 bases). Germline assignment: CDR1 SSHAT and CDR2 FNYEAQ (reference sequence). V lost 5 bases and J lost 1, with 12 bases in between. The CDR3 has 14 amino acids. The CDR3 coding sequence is TGTGCCAGCAGCCCTACTCGACAGTCCTACGAGCAGTACTTC. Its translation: CASSPTRQSYEQYF.

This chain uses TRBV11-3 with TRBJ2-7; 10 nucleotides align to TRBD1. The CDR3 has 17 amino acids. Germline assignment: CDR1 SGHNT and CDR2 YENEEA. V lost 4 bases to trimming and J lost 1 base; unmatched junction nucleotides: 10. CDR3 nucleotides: TGTGCCAGCAGCTCGACACCCCGGGACAGGGGATCCTACGAGCAGTACTTC. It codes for CASSSTPRDRGSYEQYF.

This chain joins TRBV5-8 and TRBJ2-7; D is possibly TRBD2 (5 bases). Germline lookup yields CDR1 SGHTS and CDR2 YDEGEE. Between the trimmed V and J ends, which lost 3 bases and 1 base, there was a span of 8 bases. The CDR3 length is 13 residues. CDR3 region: CASSSGISYEQYF. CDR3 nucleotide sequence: TGTGCCAGCAGCTCGGGGATATCCTACGAGCAGTACTTC.

CDR3 in amino acids: CASSPSGHPEQFF. CDR3 sequence (DNA): TGTGCCAGCAGCCCTTCGGGACACCCCGAGCAGTTCTTC. This rearrangement joins TRBV7-6 to TRBJ2-1; D is perhaps TRBD1 (6 bases). Germline V gene data show CDR1 as SGHVS and CDR2 as FNYEAQ. V gave up 5 bases and J gave up 10 bases, with 15 bases separating them. This CDR3 spans 13 amino acids.

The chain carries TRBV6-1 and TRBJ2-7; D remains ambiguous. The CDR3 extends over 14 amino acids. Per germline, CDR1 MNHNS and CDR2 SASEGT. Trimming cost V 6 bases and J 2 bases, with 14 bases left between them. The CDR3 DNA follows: TGTGCCAGCAGCAGACATCCCCAGACCTACGAGCAGTACTTC. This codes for CASSRHPQTYEQYF.

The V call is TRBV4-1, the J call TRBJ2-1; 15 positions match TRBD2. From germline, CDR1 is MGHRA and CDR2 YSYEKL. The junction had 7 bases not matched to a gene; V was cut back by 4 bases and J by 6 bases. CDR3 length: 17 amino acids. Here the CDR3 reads CASSPGLAGGWANEQFF. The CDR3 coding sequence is TGCGCCAGCAGCCCGGGACTAGCGGGAGGTTGGGCCAATGAGCAGTTCTTC.

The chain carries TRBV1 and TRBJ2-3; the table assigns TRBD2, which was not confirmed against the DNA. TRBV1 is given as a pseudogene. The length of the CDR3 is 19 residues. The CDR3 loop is CTSSQPGLAKSMPTDTQYF. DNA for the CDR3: TGCACCAGCAGCCAACCGGGACTAGCAAAGTCTATGCCCACAGATACGCAGTATTTT.

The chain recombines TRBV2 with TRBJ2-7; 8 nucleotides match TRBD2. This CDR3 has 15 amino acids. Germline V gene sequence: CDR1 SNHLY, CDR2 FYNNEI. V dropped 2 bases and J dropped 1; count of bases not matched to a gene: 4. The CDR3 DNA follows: TGTGCCAGCAGTGAATCAGCGGGGGCTTCCTACGAGCAGTACTTC. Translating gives CASSESAGASYEQYF. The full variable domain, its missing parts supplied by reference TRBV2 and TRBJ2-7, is EPEVTQTPSHQVTQMGQEVILRCVPISNHLYFYWYRQILGQKVEFLVSFYNNEISEKSEIFDDQFSVERPDGSNFTLKIRSTKLEDSAMYFCASSESAGASYEQYFGPGTRLTVT.